These T cell receptor beta chains were read from a single sample in a study of cytomegalovirus exposure and HLA in healthy donors. Assay used: immunoSEQ multiplex PCR; TCRdb lists only in-frame clones, some missing. The data hold over 150,000 clones, with over 70% observed a single time. Sequencing input: PBMCs. The receptors come from a male donor in good health and CMV-seropositive. CDR3s include the opening cysteine and the closing phenylalanine or tryptophan. The D gene is left open where the match is weak. Size values are once, few and many counts, or a class for expanded clones, and some rows have none.

j_gene: TRBJ1-2; v_gene: TRBV2; abundance: .; d_gene: TRBD1; len: 15; CDR3nt: TGTGCCAGCACCCGGACAGGAGAGGTGGGCTATGGCTACACCTTC; CDR3aa: CASTRTGEVGYGYTF
j_gene: TRBJ2-7; v_gene: TRBV9; abundance: .; d_gene: TRBD1; len: 15; CDR3nt: TGTGCCAGCAGCGCTACCGGGACAGGGCCCTACGAGCAGTACTTC; CDR3aa: CASSATGTGPYEQYF
j_gene: TRBJ2-3; v_gene: TRBV10-1; abundance: .; d_gene: TRBD2; len: 15; CDR3nt: TGCGCCAGCAGTGACCGGCGGGGGGGGAGAGATACGCAGTATTTT; CDR3aa: CASSDRRGGRDTQYF
j_gene: TRBJ1-6; v_gene: TRBV2; abundance: .; d_gene: .; len: 15; CDR3nt: TGTGCCAGCAGTGAAAGGGTCTCGGGGAATTCACCCCTCCACTTT; CDR3aa: CASSERVSGNSPLHF
j_gene: TRBJ2-5; v_gene: TRBV9; abundance: .; d_gene: TRBD1; len: 15; CDR3nt: TGTGCCAGCAGCGTTAGGACAGGGCTTCAAGAGACCCAGTACTTC; CDR3aa: CASSVRTGLQETQYF
j_gene: TRBJ2-3; v_gene: TRBV4-2; abundance: .; d_gene: TRBD2; len: 17; CDR3nt: TGTGCCAGCAGCCAAGATTCTACTAGCGGGAGCACAGATACGCAGTATTTT; CDR3aa: CASSQDSTSGSTDTQYF
j_gene: TRBJ1-6; v_gene: TRBV25-1; abundance: .; d_gene: .; len: 15; CDR3nt: TGTGCCAGCAGTGTCGGGAACCCCTATAATTCACCCCTCCACTTT; CDR3aa: CASSVGNPYNSPLHF
j_gene: TRBJ2-1; v_gene: TRBV29-1; abundance: .; d_gene: TRBD1; len: 14; CDR3nt: TGCAGCGTTGAAGGGACAGGGGATAGGAATGAGCAGTTCTTC; CDR3aa: CSVEGTGDRNEQFF
j_gene: TRBJ2-2; v_gene: TRBV7-2; abundance: .; d_gene: TRBD1; len: 16; CDR3nt: TGTGCCAGCAGCTCCCCAGGACAGGTTAACACCGGGGAGCTGTTTTTT; CDR3aa: CASSSPGQVNTGELFF
j_gene: TRBJ2-2; v_gene: TRBV5-3; abundance: .; d_gene: .; len: 15; CDR3nt: TGTGCCAGAAGCTTCCACGACACCAACACCGGGGAGCTGTTTTTT; CDR3aa: CARSFHDTNTGELFF
j_gene: TRBJ1-1; v_gene: TRBV4-2; abundance: .; d_gene: TRBD1; len: 14; CDR3nt: TGTGCCAGCAGCCCGACAGGGGGCAACACTGAAGCTTTCTTT; CDR3aa: CASSPTGGNTEAFF
j_gene: TRBJ1-6; v_gene: TRBV11-2; abundance: .; d_gene: TRBD1; len: 19; CDR3nt: TGTGCCAGCAGCCCAGTGGGAACGGGACAGGGCGCGTATAATTCACCCCTCCACTTT; CDR3aa: CASSPVGTGQGAYNSPLHF
j_gene: TRBJ2-7; v_gene: TRBV7-9; abundance: .; d_gene: TRBD1; len: 17; CDR3nt: TGTGCCAGCAGTCGACCCGTCAGGACAGGGCTTACCTACGAGCAGTACTTC; CDR3aa: CASSRPVRTGLTYEQYF
j_gene: TRBJ1-6; v_gene: TRBV7-9; abundance: once; d_gene: TRBD1; len: 17; CDR3nt: TGTGCCAGCAGCTCCGACAGGGGGCGGCCCCTTAATTCACCCCTCCACTTT; CDR3aa: CASSSDRGRPLNSPLHF
j_gene: TRBJ2-7; v_gene: TRBV9; abundance: .; d_gene: TRBD1; len: 14; CDR3nt: TGTGCCAGCAGCCCAATGGACAGGGGCTACGAGCAGTACTTC; CDR3aa: CASSPMDRGYEQYF
j_gene: TRBJ1-3; v_gene: TRBV14; abundance: .; d_gene: .; len: 14; CDR3nt: TGTGCCAGCAGCCGCGGGGGAACTGGAAACACCATATATTTT; CDR3aa: CASSRGGTGNTIYF
j_gene: TRBJ2-3; v_gene: TRBV30; abundance: .; d_gene: TRBD2; len: 15; CDR3nt: TGTGCCTGTGAAAAGGGAGGGCGGTCCACAGATACGCAGTATTTT; CDR3aa: CACEKGGRSTDTQYF
j_gene: TRBJ2-7; v_gene: TRBV11-1; abundance: .; d_gene: .; len: 12; CDR3nt: TGTGCCAGCGCGACAGACCTCTACGAGCAGTACTTC; CDR3aa: CASATDLYEQYF
j_gene: TRBJ2-1; v_gene: TRBV7-9; abundance: .; d_gene: TRBD2; len: 18; CDR3nt: TGTGCCAGCAGCTTATTGGGTGCGACGGGGGGGCCCTACAATGAGCAGTTCTTC; CDR3aa: CASSLLGATGGPYNEQFF
j_gene: TRBJ1-4; v_gene: TRBV4-1; abundance: .; d_gene: TRBD1; len: 16; CDR3nt: TGCGCCAGCAGCCAAGTTGGGACAGGGGGCGACGAAAAACTGTTTTTT; CDR3aa: CASSQVGTGGDEKLFF
j_gene: TRBJ1-2; v_gene: TRBV7-8; abundance: once; d_gene: TRBD1; len: 13; CDR3nt: TGTGCCAGCAGCTCTGGGACAGGGGGCGCGGGAACCTTC; CDR3aa: CASSSGTGGAGTF
j_gene: TRBJ1-1; v_gene: TRBV6-6; abundance: .; d_gene: .; len: 13; CDR3nt: TGTGCCAGCAGTAGGCAACGGAGGTCTGAAGCTTTCTTT; CDR3aa: CASSRQRRSEAFF
j_gene: TRBJ2-2; v_gene: TRBV6-1; abundance: .; d_gene: .; len: 14; CDR3nt: TGTGCCAGCAGCCCCATTGACAAGGCCGGGGAGCTGTTTTTT; CDR3aa: CASSPIDKAGELFF
j_gene: TRBJ2-7; v_gene: TRBV6-5; abundance: .; d_gene: .; len: 12; CDR3nt: TGTGCCAGCTACAACGGAGGGGGCGAGCAGTACTTC; CDR3aa: CASYNGGGEQYF
j_gene: TRBJ1-5; v_gene: TRBV19; abundance: .; d_gene: .; len: 12; CDR3nt: TGTGCCAGTAGGGAGGGCAATCAGCCCCAGCATTTT; CDR3aa: CASREGNQPQHF
j_gene: TRBJ2-3; v_gene: TRBV6-5; abundance: .; d_gene: TRBD1; len: 16; CDR3nt: TGTGCCAGCAGTTACTCGCGGACAGGGTTCACAGATACGCAGTATTTT; CDR3aa: CASSYSRTGFTDTQYF
j_gene: TRBJ1-1; v_gene: TRBV10-2; abundance: .; d_gene: .; len: 12; CDR3nt: TGCGCCAGCTCCAGGGGTGATGGGGAAGCTTTCTTT; CDR3aa: CASSRGDGEAFF
j_gene: TRBJ1-3; v_gene: TRBV4-1; abundance: .; d_gene: .; len: 17; CDR3nt: TGCGCCAGCAGCCAAGACCACCCGACGGGTTTAAGAAACACCATATATTTT; CDR3aa: CASSQDHPTGLRNTIYF
j_gene: TRBJ1-1; v_gene: TRBV9; abundance: .; d_gene: .; len: 12; CDR3nt: TGTGCCAGCAGCGTAGGAGGCACTGAAGCTTTCTTT; CDR3aa: CASSVGGTEAFF
j_gene: TRBJ1-2; v_gene: TRBV25-1; abundance: .; d_gene: .; len: 13; CDR3nt: TGTGCCAGCAGTCCCGGGAGTATCTATGGCTACACCTTC; CDR3aa: CASSPGSIYGYTF
j_gene: TRBJ1-5; v_gene: TRBV7-8; abundance: .; d_gene: .; len: 16; CDR3nt: TGTGCCAGCAGCTTACGCGACAGGATTAGCAATCAGCCCCAGCATTTT; CDR3aa: CASSLRDRISNQPQHF
j_gene: TRBJ2-5; v_gene: TRBV7-2; abundance: .; d_gene: TRBD1; len: 16; CDR3nt: TGTGCCAGCAGCTTGTTTGGGACAGGGGGCGAAGAGACCCAGTACTTC; CDR3aa: CASSLFGTGGEETQYF
j_gene: TRBJ2-1; v_gene: TRBV7-9; abundance: .; d_gene: TRBD2; len: 15; CDR3nt: TGTGCCAGCAGCCCCTTGGGGGGGGATTACAATGAGCAGTTCTTC; CDR3aa: CASSPLGGDYNEQFF
j_gene: TRBJ1-1; v_gene: TRBV18; abundance: .; d_gene: .; len: 15; CDR3nt: TGTGCCAGCTCCAAATCAACGGGGGTGCGCACTGAAGCTTTCTTT; CDR3aa: CASSKSTGVRTEAFF
j_gene: TRBJ2-3; v_gene: TRBV7-3; abundance: .; d_gene: TRBD2; len: 16; CDR3nt: TGTGCCAGCAGCACTACTAGCGGGGGGGCGGCAGATACGCAGTATTTT; CDR3aa: CASSTTSGGAADTQYF
j_gene: TRBJ2-2; v_gene: TRBV6-1; abundance: few; d_gene: .; len: 13; CDR3nt: TGTGCCAGCAGCCCCGGCCAGGCCGGGGAGCTGTTTTTT; CDR3aa: CASSPGQAGELFF
j_gene: TRBJ2-7; v_gene: TRBV13; abundance: .; d_gene: TRBD2; len: 14; CDR3nt: TGTGCCAGCAGCTTTGGGGGAGGGCCCTACGAGCAGTACTTC; CDR3aa: CASSFGGGPYEQYF
j_gene: TRBJ2-7; v_gene: TRBV6-6; abundance: .; d_gene: .; len: 14; CDR3nt: TGTGCCAGCAGTCCCTCCTTACAGGGATACGAGCAGTACTTC; CDR3aa: CASSPSLQGYEQYF
j_gene: TRBJ1-1; v_gene: TRBV10-3; abundance: few; d_gene: .; len: 14; CDR3nt: TGTGCCATCAGTGAGTCAATGCAGGGCTCTGAAGCTTTCTTT; CDR3aa: CAISESMQGSEAFF
j_gene: TRBJ2-5; v_gene: TRBV4-1; abundance: .; d_gene: .; len: 14; CDR3nt: TGCGCCAGCAGCCAAGAGACAAGGGGGGAGACCCAGTACTTC; CDR3aa: CASSQETRGETQYF
j_gene: TRBJ2-7; v_gene: TRBV7-9; abundance: .; d_gene: TRBD1; len: 12; CDR3nt: TGTGCCAGCAGCTCGCGGGACAGGGACCAGTACTTC; CDR3aa: CASSSRDRDQYF
j_gene: TRBJ1-2; v_gene: TRBV19; abundance: once; d_gene: .; len: 13; CDR3nt: TGTGCCAGTACGGAGCAGCTTAACTATGGCTACACCTTC; CDR3aa: CASTEQLNYGYTF
j_gene: TRBJ1-1; v_gene: TRBV2; abundance: .; d_gene: .; len: 17; CDR3nt: TGTGCCAGCATTGAAGGGGGAGGGTGGGTATTAAACACTGAAGCTTTCTTT; CDR3aa: CASIEGGGWVLNTEAFF
j_gene: TRBJ1-5; v_gene: TRBV12-5; abundance: .; d_gene: TRBD1; len: 15; CDR3nt: TGTGCTAGTGGCACAGGGGGCCCGGGCAATCAGCCCCAGCATTTT; CDR3aa: CASGTGGPGNQPQHF
j_gene: TRBJ1-1; v_gene: TRBV6-1; abundance: few; d_gene: .; len: 16; CDR3nt: TGTGCCAGCAGTGAAGCGAGGGCAGGACTGAACACTGAAGCTTTCTTT; CDR3aa: CASSEARAGLNTEAFF
j_gene: TRBJ1-2; v_gene: TRBV4-1; abundance: .; d_gene: TRBD1; len: 15; CDR3nt: TGCGCCAGCAGCCGAGGACAGGGACCTAACTATGGCTACACCTTC; CDR3aa: CASSRGQGPNYGYTF
j_gene: TRBJ1-1; v_gene: TRBV7-9; abundance: .; d_gene: .; len: 17; CDR3nt: TGTTCCAGCAGCTTATCAGTGGGCAGGGAGGTGAACACTGAAGCTTTCTTT; CDR3aa: CSSSLSVGREVNTEAFF
j_gene: TRBJ1-4; v_gene: TRBV4-2; abundance: .; d_gene: .; len: 16; CDR3nt: TGTGCCAGCAGCCAAGATCTTGGGGGGTCCGGAGAAAAACTGTTTTTT; CDR3aa: CASSQDLGGSGEKLFF
j_gene: TRBJ1-2; v_gene: TRBV10-3; abundance: .; d_gene: .; len: 15; CDR3nt: TGTGCCATCAGTGAGGGGCCGAAGATCCTATATGGCTACACCTTC; CDR3aa: CAISEGPKILYGYTF
j_gene: TRBJ2-3; v_gene: TRBV27; abundance: once; d_gene: TRBD1; len: 15; CDR3nt: TGTGCCAGCAGTTGGCCGGGACAGGGAACAGATACGCAGTATTTT; CDR3aa: CASSWPGQGTDTQYF